The T cell receptor beta chain described here comes from a study of blood T cells in healthy people across ages. Per sample, extraction of total RNA gave at least 6 micrograms in every case. Whole-study results and caveats: PBMCs were not sorted, which prevented a conclusive comparison of naive versus antigen-experienced cells. Strong correlation existed between TCR beta diversity and naive T cell percentage. Per million T cells, TCR beta diversity dropped roughly linearly as age increased.

At least ten counts were recorded for this clonotype. Its cognate antigen is unknown. For the second PCR, which ran for about 6 to 11 cycles, a sample-barcoded 5' primer and a J-beta primer mix were used. Using its own MiXCR run on the 5' RACE reads, TCRdb lists one record per CDR3 protein. The table lists about 580,000 distinct CDR3 sequences, less than 60% of them singletons. Deletions cut 4 bases from V and 6 bases from J, with 13 bases between. From germline, CDR1 is SGHRS and CDR2 YFSETQ. The CDR3 totals 13 residues. This TCR derives from a man aged 80 or over in good health. The chain links TRBV5-1 to TRBJ1-2; a weak D match, TRBD1 (5 bases). The sequenced sample was blood. The CDR3 protein is CASSVEGINGYTF. The CDR3 bases are TGCGCCAGCAGCGTGGAGGGGATAAATGGCTACACCTTC. Looking up the rest from reference TRBV5-1 and TRBJ1-2 gives the full variable domain: KAGVTQTPRYLIKTRGQQVTLSCSPISGHRSVSWYQQTPGQGLQFLFEYFSETQRNKGNFPGRFSGRQFSNSRSEMNVSTLELGDSALYLCASSVEGINGYTFGSGTRLTVV.